The 2 T cell receptor beta chains below all came from one sample that was sequenced in a study of PD-L1 blockade in urothelial cancer. The time point denotes: pretreatment peripheral blood. Repertoires were generated with immunoSEQ multiplex PCR, while TCRdb's copy carries only in-frame clones and drops some. The top ten clones hold roughly a tenth of a sample with approximately 48,000 clones, roughly 78% of them seen once. The sequencing used PBMCs, collected around atezolizumab (anti-PD-L1) treatment. These receptors were obtained from a man aged 70-80 years with urothelial cancer.

The gene calls are TRBV6-5 and TRBJ1-1, with D perhaps TRBD1 (6 bases). Germline assignment: CDR1 MNHEY and CDR2 SVGAGI. V was pared by 2 bases and J by 2 bases, with 12 bases between. The CDR3 has 15 residues. CDR3 coding DNA: TGTGCCAGCAGTTACGGGGGGGCTCCTAACACTGAAGCTTTCTTT. Translation gives CASSYGGAPNTEAFF.

The CDR3 DNA follows: TGTGCCAGTACACAGGGTCTCCAAAATGAGCAGTTCTTC. Residues: CASTQGLQNEQFF. V is TRBV19 and J is TRBJ2-1; tentative D call: TRBD1 (6 bases). The V gene's germline CDR1 is LNHDA and CDR2 SQIVND (reference sequence). The V end lost 7 bases, the J end lost 7 bases, and 14 bases lay between the germline ends. This CDR3 is built from 13 residues.